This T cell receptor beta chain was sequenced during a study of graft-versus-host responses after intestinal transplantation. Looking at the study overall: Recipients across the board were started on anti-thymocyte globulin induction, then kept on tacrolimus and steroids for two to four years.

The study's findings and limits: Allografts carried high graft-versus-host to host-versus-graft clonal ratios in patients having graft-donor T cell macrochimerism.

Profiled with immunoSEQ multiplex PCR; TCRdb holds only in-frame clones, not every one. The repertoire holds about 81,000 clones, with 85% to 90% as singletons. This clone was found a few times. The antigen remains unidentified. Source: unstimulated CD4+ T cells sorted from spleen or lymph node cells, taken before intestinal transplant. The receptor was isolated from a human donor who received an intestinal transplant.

CDR3 sequence reads: CASSLLAPREQYF. CDR3 bases: TGTGCCAGCAGTTTACTAGCGCCACGGGAGCAGTACTTC. V usage is TRBV28 and J usage is TRBJ2-7; TRBD2 might be the D (6 bases). This CDR3 has 13 amino acids. V lost 2 bases and J lost 7, with 12 bases in between. Germline loops: CDR1 MDHEN, CDR2 SYDVKM.